A single sample gave rise to the 26 T cell receptor beta chains below, sequenced in a study of glioma-infiltrating T cells after dendritic cell vaccination. Time point given: after dendritic cell vaccination, including at tumor progression/relapse. This table comes from immunoSEQ multiplex PCR, and its TCRdb copy is limited to in-frame clones, with some not included. The sample holds more than 95,000 clones, 75% to 90% seen once. The input for sequencing was blood, taken after dendritic cell vaccination. Source of these receptors: a human donor with glioblastoma.

The chain employs TRBV30 and TRBJ1-1, with 7 bases aligning to TRBD1. CDR3 length equals 15 residues. The V and J ends lost 2 bases and 0 bases, in that order; junction bases with no gene match: 6. Germline V gene sequence: CDR1 GTSNPN, CDR2 SVGIG (reference sequence). DNA of the CDR3: TGTGCCTGGAGTACACGACAGGGCATGAACACTGAAGCTTTCTTT. Its protein is CAWSTRQGMNTEAFF.

This clone has only a few counts. The chain has TRBV6-6 and TRBJ1-3, with 7 nucleotides matching TRBD1. The CDR3 length is 15 residues. CDR1 is MNHNY, CDR2 SVGAGI, per germline (reference sequence). J was trimmed by 4 bases and V by 2 bases; bases with no gene match: 5. CDR3 nucleotides: TGTGCCAGCAGTTACGTTCAGGGGGAGGGAAACACCATATATTTT. The encoded protein is CASSYVQGEGNTIYF.

The chain links TRBV27 to TRBJ1-2, with 9 bases lining up with TRBD1. The CDR3 length is 14 residues. Germline CDR1 and CDR2: MNHEY and SMNVEV (reference sequence). Losses at the gene ends were 4 bases for V and 7 bases for J; bases not matched to a gene: 7. Written as DNA, the CDR3 is TGTGCCAGCAGTTCGACAGGGGGTCGGGGTGGCTACACCTTC. Protein: CASSSTGGRGGYTF.

This clone has only a few counts. The chain is built from TRBV18 and TRBJ2-1, with a tentative D call TRBD2 (5 bases). Trimming removed 6 bases at V and 0 bases at J, with 15 bases between. The CDR3 consists of 16 residues. Germline V lookup: CDR1 KGHSH, CDR2 LQKENI. The CDR3 sequence: CASSPFQAGSYNEQFF. The CDR3 DNA reads as TGTGCCAGCTCGCCCTTCCAGGCGGGCTCCTACAATGAGCAGTTCTTC.

CDR3 protein: CAWRDTHNSPLHF. CDR3 nucleotides: TGTGCCTGGAGGGACACCCATAATTCACCCCTCCACTTT. The V and J genes are TRBV30 and TRBJ1-6, with a possible D match to TRBD1 (5 bases). In germline, CDR1 is GTSNPN, CDR2 SVGIG (reference sequence). V was cut by 3 bases and J by 5 bases, with 8 bases left in between. The CDR3 has 13 residues.

The rearrangement joins TRBV11-1 to TRBJ2-1; 10 nucleotides line up with TRBD1. This CDR3 region has 18 residues. Trimming removed 2 bases from V and 5 bases from J; junction bases left unmatched: 12. Per the germline V gene, CDR1 is SGHAT and CDR2 is FQDESV (reference sequence). CDR3 nucleotide sequence: TGTGCCAGCAGCTTATACAGGCCCGGGACAGGGGCACACAATGAGCAGTTCTTC. Translation gives CASSLYRPGTGAHNEQFF.

The chain carries TRBV4-1 and TRBJ2-4; 8 bases map to TRBD2. Germline values: CDR1 MGHRA, CDR2 YSYEKL. Trimming removed 0 bases from V and 0 bases from J; junction bases left unmatched: 10. CDR3 length equals 19 residues. CDR3 DNA sequence: TGCGCCAGCAGCCAAGATAGGTTAGCGGGACAACCAGCCAAAAACATTCAGTACTTC. Amino acid sequence: CASSQDRLAGQPAKNIQYF.

The chain carries TRBV5-1 and TRBJ1-3; TRBD1 might be the D (6 bases). CDR3 length equals 15 residues. Trimming removed 4 bases at V and 2 bases at J, with 13 bases between. The germline V gene encodes CDR1 SGHRS and CDR2 YFSETQ. The CDR3 loop is CASSGNTGTGNTIYF. CDR3 DNA: TGCGCCAGCAGCGGAAACACAGGGACTGGAAACACCATATATTTT.

The chain uses TRBV5-1 and TRBJ2-7; perhaps TRBD1 as D (6 bases). CDR1 is SGHRS and CDR2 is YFSETQ in the germline V gene. V lost 4 bases, J lost 3 bases, and 14 bases lay in between. This CDR3 spans 14 amino acids. The CDR3: CASSQGPSNYEQYF. Here the CDR3 DNA reads TGCGCCAGCAGCCAGGGGCCCTCGAACTACGAGCAGTACTTC.

The V call is TRBV2, the J call TRBJ1-2; a weak D match, TRBD1 (5 bases). The CDR3 runs to 17 residues. The V gene's germline CDR1 is SNHLY and CDR2 FYNNEI. Trimming left V 7 bases short and J 5 bases short, with 26 bases between. In DNA, the CDR3 is TGTGCCAGCAACCCCACAGGAGGGAATATAGTGGGATATGGCTACACCTTC. Translation: CASNPTGGNIVGYGYTF.

The chain recombines TRBV30 with TRBJ1-2; D gene ambiguous. Deletions cut 0 bases from V and 8 bases from J, with 19 bases between. Per the germline V gene, CDR1 is GTSNPN and CDR2 is SVGIG (reference sequence). This CDR3 is built from 15 residues. This CDR3 reads CAWSVRGRSRTGYTF. The DNA of the CDR3 is TGTGCCTGGAGTGTCCGAGGGAGGTCCCGGACGGGCTACACCTTC.

The chain is built from TRBV19 and TRBJ2-1; TRBD2 agrees at 10 bases. The CDR3 runs 15 residues. The germline V gene encodes CDR1 LNHDA and CDR2 SQIVND (reference sequence). V trimming: 2 bases; J trimming: 5 bases; junction bases outside the gene matches: 3. The CDR3 region has the DNA TGTGCCAGTAGTATAAGTCTAGCGGGAGACAATGAGCAGTTCTTC. It translates to CASSISLAGDNEQFF.

The chain couples TRBV11-2 to TRBJ1-1, with a weak D call TRBD1 (5 bases). Germline CDR1 SGHAT, CDR2 FQNNGV. With 10 bases removed from V and 3 bases from J, the gap between germline ends came to 18 bases. The CDR3 length is 14 residues. The CDR3 loop reads CATKQRRQHTEAFF. The CDR3 nucleotides read TGTGCCACCAAACAGAGACGACAGCACACTGAAGCTTTCTTT.

V gene TRBV2 combines with J gene TRBJ2-3, with 14 bases fitting TRBD2. Germline V gene sequence: CDR1 SNHLY, CDR2 FYNNEI. V shed 2 bases and J 4 bases; nucleotides not matched to a gene: 8. This CDR3 comprises 18 residues. CDR3: CASSERTGLAGGADTQYF. The DNA of the CDR3 is TGTGCCAGCAGTGAACGGACAGGACTAGCGGGAGGAGCAGATACGCAGTATTTT. Variable domain in full (rest from reference TRBV2 and TRBJ2-3): EPEVTQTPSHQVTQMGQEVILRCVPISNHLYFYWYRQILGQKVEFLVSFYNNEISEKSEIFDDQFSVERPDGSNFTLKIRSTKLEDSAMYFCASSERTGLAGGADTQYFGPGTRLTVL.

V gene TRBV6-5 combines with J gene TRBJ1-2; 9 bases fit TRBD1. J lost 8 bases, V lost 5 bases, and 6 bases had no gene match. CDR1 MNHEY and CDR2 SVGAGI come from the germline V gene. The CDR3 is made up of 13 amino acids. The CDR3: CASSVDRGRGYTF. The DNA for the CDR3 is TGTGCCAGCAGTGTTGACAGGGGGAGAGGCTACACCTTC.

V gene TRBV7-9 combines with J gene TRBJ2-7, with TRBD2 matching over 12 bases. CDR3 length equals 14 residues. Germline V CDR1 and CDR2: SEHNR, FQNEAQ (reference sequence). With V trimmed by 3 bases and J by 4 bases, 1 base remained unmatched. The CDR3 reads CASSFLAGGYEQYF. For the CDR3, the DNA is TGTGCCAGCAGCTTCCTAGCGGGAGGGTACGAGCAGTACTTC.

This chain joins TRBV5-1 and TRBJ2-1; 9 bases line up with TRBD2. The CDR3 is made up of 15 amino acids. The V segment lost 1 base and the J segment 3 bases; nucleotides outside the gene matches: 2. Germline V gene data show CDR1 as SGHRS and CDR2 as YFSETQ. CDR3 sequence (DNA): TGCGCCAGCAGCTTGACTAGCGGGCTCTACAATGAGCAGTTCTTC. This encodes CASSLTSGLYNEQFF.

The chain carries TRBV2 and TRBJ1-1, with 7 bases that match TRBD1. The CDR3 totals 13 residues. V shed 5 bases, J shed 5 bases, and the junction held 5 bases outside the gene matches. Germline V CDR1 and CDR2: SNHLY, FYNNEI. The CDR3 here is CASSQTGQTEAFF. CDR3 nucleotides: TGTGCCAGCAGTCAGACAGGGCAAACTGAAGCTTTCTTT.

The rearrangement uses TRBV28 and TRBJ1-2; the D is unclear. There are 15 residues in the CDR3. The V end was cut by 3 bases, the J end by 1 base, with 12 bases between. CDR1 MDHEN and CDR2 SYDVKM come from the germline V gene. CDR3 in DNA: TGTGCCAGCAGTTTGCGGCGGATTATTAACTATGGCTACACCTTC. It codes for CASSLRRIINYGYTF.

J is TRBJ2-7 and V is TRBV5-6; 10 nucleotides agree with TRBD2. The CDR3 runs 19 residues. Trimming at V came to 0 bases and at J to 2 bases, leaving 14 bases not matched to a gene. Germline CDR1 reads SGHDT; CDR2 reads YYEEEE. This chain's CDR3 is CASSLEGAETSGPTYEQYF. The CDR3 DNA reads TGTGCCAGCAGCTTGGAGGGGGCAGAGACTAGCGGGCCGACCTACGAGCAGTACTTC.

The CDR3 reads CASSLRDYSFAEQYF. The CDR3 DNA reads TGTGCCAGCAGTCTCCGGGACTACTCCTTCGCCGAGCAGTACTTC. The V gene is TRBV28, the J gene TRBJ2-7; 7 bases are shared with TRBD2. From germline, CDR1 is MDHEN and CDR2 SYDVKM. The CDR3 runs to 15 residues. V was clipped by 5 bases and J by 6 bases; unmatched bases: 13. The whole variable domain, remainder taken from reference TRBV28 and TRBJ2-7, is DVKVTQSSRYLVKRTGEKVFLECVQDMDHENMFWYRQDPGLGLRLIYFSYDVKMKEKGDIPEGYSVSREKKERFSLILESASTNQTSMYLCASSLRDYSFAEQYFGPGTRLTVT.

The chain has TRBV7-2 and TRBJ1-5; D gene uncertain. There are 13 residues in the CDR3. The germline V and J ends were trimmed by 1 base and 10 bases, with 11 bases remaining between them. Germline V gene lookup returns CDR1 SGHTA and CDR2 FQGNSA. The CDR3 is CASSLDWSKPQHF. DNA for the CDR3: TGTGCCAGCAGCTTAGACTGGTCTAAACCCCAGCATTTT.

This clone was seen more than once but under ten times. The rearrangement joins TRBV19 to TRBJ2-7; 8 bases fit TRBD2. CDR3 length: 15 amino acids. Unmatched junction bases numbered 11, after V lost 5 bases and J lost 5 bases. Germline CDR1 is LNHDA and CDR2 is SQIVND (reference sequence). CDR3 sequence reads: CASSLAGGRSHEQYF. In DNA, the CDR3 is TGTGCCAGTAGTCTTGCGGGGGGCCGGAGTCACGAGCAGTACTTC.

The CDR3 nucleotides read TGCAGCGCGGACCGACAGGGACTGGGTACTGAAGCTTTCTTT. Translating it yields CSADRQGLGTEAFF. The chain links TRBV29-1 to TRBJ1-1, with 7 positions matching TRBD1. The germline V gene encodes CDR1 SQVTM and CDR2 ANQGSEA. This CDR3 comprises 14 residues. V lost 7 bases and J lost 5; bases outside the gene matches: 13.

This sequence joins TRBV11-1 and TRBJ2-7; 11 bases map to TRBD2. This CDR3 is 16 amino acids long. The trim removed 1 base at V and 4 bases at J, leaving 6 bases unmatched. The V gene's germline CDR1 is SGHAT and CDR2 FQDESV (reference sequence). DNA for the CDR3: TGTGCCAGCAGCTTAGGACTAGCGGGGTCTTTTTACGAGCAGTACTTC. This codes for CASSLGLAGSFYEQYF.

This chain joins TRBV12-5 and TRBJ1-2; no reliable D call. The CDR3 covers 12 residues. Germline V gene data show CDR1 as LGHNT and CDR2 as FRNRAP. V shed 5 bases and J shed 6 bases, with 10 bases lying between them. The CDR3 bases are TGTGCTAGTGGTCTTTTTTCGGATGGCTACACCTTC. Translated, it gives CASGLFSDGYTF. Full variable domain (outside the CDR3, taken from reference TRBV12-5 and TRBJ1-2): DARVTQTPRHKVTEMGQEVTMRCQPILGHNTVFWYRQTMMQGLELLAYFRNRAPLDDSGMPKDRFSAEMPDATLATLKIQPSEPRDSAVYFCASGLFSDGYTFGSGTRLTVV.